The source of this TCR beta chain is a study of blood T cells in healthy people across ages. A second PCR of roughly 7 to 11 cycles used a sample-barcoded 5' primer and a J-beta primer mix. TCRdb re-called the 5' RACE reads through MiXCR, storing one row per CDR3 protein. The sample carries 800,000 to 950,000 distinct CDR3 sequences, around 36% recorded once. A minimum of 6 micrograms of total RNA was extracted per sample. Trimming took 0 bases from V and 0 from J, leaving 17 bases between them. CDR1 is MGHRA, CDR2 YSYEKL, per germline. The CDR3 runs 18 residues. This clonotype was seen repeatedly, ten times or more.

This TCR was recovered from a man younger than 30 in good health. Sequencing used blood. The chain recombines TRBV4-1 with TRBJ1-2; D is possibly TRBD1 (6 bases). CDR3 nucleotides: TGCGCCAGCAGCCAAGAAGGGCCGGGACACTCTACTAACTATGGCTACACCTTC. Protein product: CASSQEGPGHSTNYGYTF.